One and the same sample provided the 27 T cell receptor beta chains below, sequenced in a study of brain T cells in children with intractable seizures. Time point given: blood from clinic visit 5 months post-surgery; TSC patient then seizure free. Profiled with immunoSEQ multiplex PCR; TCRdb holds only in-frame clones, not every one. The table lists around 340,000 clones, 93% of them singletons. Specimen: peripheral blood, collected approximately 5 months after surgery. These receptors were obtained from a boy younger than two with tuberous sclerosis and intractable seizures.

V and J are TRBV20-1 and TRBJ2-1, with TRBD2 as a possible D gene (6 bases). Germline-derived CDR1 and CDR2 are DFQATT and SNEGSKA (reference sequence). The V and J ends lost 5 bases and 3 bases respectively, with 14 bases between them. This CDR3 region has 14 residues. This CDR3 is CSAGEGLSYNEQFF. CDR3 nucleotide sequence: TGCAGTGCTGGTGAGGGACTGAGCTACAATGAGCAGTTCTTC.

The chain employs TRBV5-1 and TRBJ1-2; D gene uncertain. V lost 0 bases and J 5 bases, leaving 11 bases between the germline ends. The CDR3 loop spans 14 amino acids. The germline gives CDR1 SGHRS, CDR2 YFSETQ. CDR3: CASSLEGGRYGYTF. The CDR3 nucleotides are TGCGCCAGCAGCTTGGAGGGAGGGAGATATGGCTACACCTTC.

V is TRBV4-1 and J is TRBJ2-7, with D unresolved. Germline lookup yields CDR1 MGHRA and CDR2 YSYEKL. CDR3 length equals 13 residues. V was cut by 1 base and J by 3 bases, with 7 bases left in between. This chain's CDR3 is CASSQGAGYEQYF. CDR3 DNA: TGCGCCAGCAGCCAAGGGGCCGGCTACGAGCAGTACTTC.

The chain combines TRBV5-1 with TRBJ2-2; D unclear. Germline assignment: CDR1 SGHRS and CDR2 YFSETQ. The CDR3 contains 17 residues. V lost 4 bases to trimming and J lost 3 bases, with 19 bases between them. DNA for the CDR3: TGCGCCAGCAGCGAACGGGCCGCCACCACCGACACCGGGGAGCTGTTTTTT. It yields the protein CASSERAATTDTGELFF. The whole variable domain, remainder taken from reference TRBV5-1 and TRBJ2-2, is KAGVTQTPRYLIKTRGQQVTLSCSPISGHRSVSWYQQTPGQGLQFLFEYFSETQRNKGNFPGRFSGRQFSNSRSEMNVSTLELGDSALYLCASSERAATTDTGELFFGEGSRLTVL.

The chain couples TRBV27 to TRBJ2-7; 8 bases map to TRBD1. Trimming took 6 bases from V and 5 from J; bases not matched to a gene: 24. There are 19 residues in the CDR3. From germline, CDR1 is MNHEY and CDR2 SMNVEV (reference sequence). This CDR3 is CASSGFYLGQGPGSHEQYF. In DNA, the CDR3 is TGTGCCAGCAGCGGATTTTACCTAGGACAGGGACCGGGGTCCCACGAGCAGTACTTC.

This chain uses TRBV9 with TRBJ2-2, with D maybe TRBD2 (5 bases). Trimming took 0 bases from V and 6 from J, leaving 12 bases between them. Germline CDR1 is SGDLS and CDR2 is YYNGEE. The CDR3 is 15 amino acids. CDR3 sequence: CASSVAAAGAGELFF. For the CDR3, the DNA is TGTGCCAGCAGCGTAGCGGCGGCGGGCGCCGGGGAGCTGTTTTTT.

The rearrangement links TRBV10-3 to TRBJ2-5, with D unresolved. Trimming left V 0 bases short and J 4 bases short, with 0 bases between. The V gene's germline CDR1 is ENHRY and CDR2 SYGVKD. CDR3 length: 11 residues. Written as DNA, the CDR3 is TGTGCCATCAGTGAGTCAGAGACCCAGTACTTC. Amino acid sequence: CAISESETQYF.

This chain links TRBV10-3 with TRBJ2-1; 7 bases are shared with TRBD1. This CDR3 comprises 14 residues. Per germline, CDR1 ENHRY and CDR2 SYGVKD. Losses at the gene ends were 6 bases for V and 2 bases for J; bases not matched to a gene: 4. This CDR3 is CAIRQGFTYNEQFF. The CDR3 DNA follows: TGTGCCATCAGACAGGGGTTCACCTACAATGAGCAGTTCTTC.

The CDR3 spells CAWSPRDDLYEQYF. CDR3 DNA: TGTGCCTGGAGTCCAAGGGACGATCTCTACGAGCAGTACTTC. This chain joins TRBV30 and TRBJ2-7; D may match TRBD1 or TRBD2 (5 bases each). The CDR3 contains 14 residues. Trimming took off 2 bases at V and 3 bases at J, with 14 bases between the two ends. Germline loops: CDR1 GTSNPN, CDR2 SVGIG (reference sequence).

The V and J genes are TRBV6-5 and TRBJ1-2; TRBD1 is a possible D gene (6 bases). Germline CDR1 MNHEY, CDR2 SVGAGI. This CDR3 is 13 amino acids long. V was cut by 6 bases and J by 4 bases, with 12 bases left in between. In DNA form, the CDR3 reads TGTGCCAGCAGCCCATGGGGGGCCTATGGCTACACCTTC. Residues: CASSPWGAYGYTF.

This chain connects TRBV10-2 to TRBJ2-7; no clear D. V lost 8 bases, J lost 2 bases, and 16 bases lay in between. CDR3 size: 14 residues. Germline CDR1 is WSHSY and CDR2 is SAAADI. The CDR3 nucleotides are TGCGCCAGCGCTCCCCTGAATGGAACCTACGAGCAGTACTTC. Residues: CASAPLNGTYEQYF.

The rearrangement links TRBV18 to TRBJ1-1; no definite D call. CDR1 is KGHSH and CDR2 is LQKENI in the germline V gene. V dropped 6 bases and J dropped 0 bases, with 11 bases sitting between them. The CDR3 totals 14 residues. This CDR3 is CASSSGTLNTEAFF. In DNA, the CDR3 is TGTGCCAGCTCCTCCGGTACCCTGAACACTGAAGCTTTCTTT.

The rearrangement uses TRBV19 and TRBJ2-3; TRBD2 matches 14 bases. V was clipped by 8 bases and J by 0 bases; unmatched bases: 19. The length of the CDR3 is 21 residues. Germline loops: CDR1 LNHDA, CDR2 SQIVND (reference sequence). This CDR3 is CASPRGRLAGGLYTSTDTQYF. Written as DNA, the CDR3 is TGTGCCAGTCCTAGGGGCAGACTAGCGGGGGGGTTATATACTAGCACAGATACGCAGTATTTT.

The chain carries TRBV11-2 and TRBJ1-4, with a tentative D call TRBD1 (6 bases). The CDR3 consists of 15 residues. Trimming pared 5 bases from V and 1 base from J, leaving 11 bases between. The germline CDR1 and CDR2 sequences are SGHAT and FQNNGV. The CDR3 reads CASSQGQGTNEKLFF. DNA of the CDR3: TGTGCCAGCAGCCAGGGGCAGGGAACTAATGAAAAACTGTTTTTT.

The CDR3 is CASSEFSIRVKRWTQYF. The CDR3 DNA follows: TGTGCCAGCAGTGAATTTAGCATCAGGGTTAAACGGTGGACGCAGTATTTT. The rearrangement uses TRBV6-4 and TRBJ2-3, with TRBD1 as a possible D gene (5 bases). V gave up 3 bases and J gave up 9 bases, with 25 bases separating them. Germline V CDR1 and CDR2: MRHNA, SNTAGT. There are 17 residues in the CDR3.

The chain carries TRBV12-3 or TRBV12-4 and TRBJ2-7; no firm D call. The CDR3 consists of 11 residues. The germline V and J ends were trimmed by 8 bases and 4 bases, with 9 bases remaining between them. CDR3 amino acids: CASRHGYEQYF. CDR3 bases: TGTGCCAGCCGGCACGGGTACGAGCAGTACTTC.

The V and J genes are TRBV10-1 and TRBJ2-1; 8 positions match TRBD2. This CDR3 contains 15 residues. CDR1 WNHNN and CDR2 SYGVQD come from the germline V gene (reference sequence). The junction had 8 bases not matched to a gene; V was cut back by 3 bases and J by 7 bases. The CDR3 spells CASSDGLAGANEQFF. In nucleotides, the CDR3 is TGCGCCAGCAGTGACGGGCTAGCGGGCGCTAATGAGCAGTTCTTC.

This sequence joins TRBV9 and TRBJ1-2, with D possibly matching TRBD1 (5 bases). CDR3 length: 16 residues. Germline CDR1 is SGDLS and CDR2 is YYNGEE. Trimming shortened V by 4 bases and J by 1 base, and 17 bases separated the two germline ends. CDR3 region: CASSPSQVGGNYGYTF. Written as DNA, the CDR3 is TGTGCCAGCAGCCCGTCACAGGTGGGGGGTAACTATGGCTACACCTTC.

The V and J genes are TRBV7-3 and TRBJ2-1; D is ambiguous. The CDR3 totals 15 residues. V dropped 5 bases and J dropped 0 bases, with 11 bases sitting between them. CDR1 is SGHTA, CDR2 FQGTGA, per germline. CDR3 region: CASSGDSSSYNEQFF. The DNA of the CDR3 is TGTGCCAGCAGCGGAGACTCCTCCTCCTACAATGAGCAGTTCTTC.

The chain recombines TRBV5-6 with TRBJ2-1; D remains ambiguous. The V gene's germline CDR1 is SGHDT and CDR2 YYEEEE. CDR3 size: 11 residues. V lost 2 bases and J 8 bases, leaving 5 bases between the germline ends. CDR3 DNA sequence: TGTGCCAGCAGCTTCGAATATGAGCAGTTCTTC. This sequence encodes CASSFEYEQFF.

The chain uses TRBV5-6 and TRBJ1-2; D gene uncertain. The CDR3 spans 14 residues. V lost 0 bases and J lost 3, with 9 bases in between. CDR1 SGHDT and CDR2 YYEEEE come from the germline V gene. The CDR3 region is CASSLAGGYYGYTF. Written as DNA, the CDR3 is TGTGCCAGCAGCTTGGCAGGCGGGTACTATGGCTACACCTTC.

The V gene is TRBV2, the J gene TRBJ2-3; no firm D call. V lost 3 bases, J lost 2 bases, and 9 bases lay in between. The CDR3 length is 14 residues. The V gene's germline CDR1 is SNHLY and CDR2 FYNNEI. The CDR3 sequence: CASSELTVTDTQYF. CDR3 coding DNA: TGTGCCAGCAGTGAGTTAACGGTCACAGATACGCAGTATTTT.

The rearrangement joins TRBV19 to TRBJ1-1, with D uncertain. The CDR3 loop spans 15 amino acids. Trimming pared 3 bases from V and 5 bases from J, leaving 16 bases between. CDR1 LNHDA and CDR2 SQIVND come from the germline V gene (reference sequence). CDR3 DNA sequence: TGTGCCAGTAGTATGGGTGCACTGAGCGGGACTGAAGCTTTCTTT. It yields the protein CASSMGALSGTEAFF.

This clone appeared once. This sequence joins TRBV19 and TRBJ2-7; 9 bases line up with TRBD2. CDR3 length: 15 residues. Trimming removed 3 bases from V and 2 bases from J; junction bases left unmatched: 5. CDR1 is LNHDA and CDR2 is SQIVND in the germline V gene (reference sequence). The DNA of the CDR3 is TGTGCCAGTAGTATTACGACTAGCGGAGCCTACGAGCAGTACTTC. Amino acid sequence: CASSITTSGAYEQYF.

This chain links TRBV2 with TRBJ2-3; 9 nucleotides align to TRBD2. Germline V gene data show CDR1 as SNHLY and CDR2 as FYNNEI. There are 18 residues in the CDR3. The J segment lost 8 bases and the V segment lost 2 bases, leaving 17 bases of the junction unmatched. CDR3 DNA sequence: TGTGCCAGCAGTGAACGGGAGGGACTAGCCGGAGAGAAGGGTACGCAGTATTTT. Translated, it gives CASSEREGLAGEKGTQYF.

The gene calls are TRBV11-3 and TRBJ2-1; 9 bases are shared with TRBD1. The CDR3 spans 15 residues. The junction had 5 bases not matched to a gene; V was cut back by 2 bases and J by 6 bases. Germline V CDR1 and CDR2: SGHNT, YENEEA. The CDR3 region is CASSLYGTGSNEQFF. The CDR3 DNA sequence: TGTGCCAGCAGCTTATATGGGACAGGGTCCAATGAGCAGTTCTTC. Complete variable domain (other parts from reference TRBV11-3 and TRBJ2-1): EAGVVQSPRYKIIEKKQPVAFWCNPISGHNTLYWYLQNLGQGPELLIRYENEEAVDDSQLPKDRFSAERLKGVDSTLKIQPAELGDSAVYLCASSLYGTGSNEQFFGPGTRLTVL.

The table lists this clone with a few counts. At one end the junction does not follow the germline gene, possibly because of a read error. The rearrangement joins TRBV7-7 to TRBJ2-2; 12 nucleotides agree with TRBD2. The germline V gene has CDR1 SSHAT and CDR2 FNYEAQ (reference sequence). CDR3 length: 15 amino acids. In DNA form, the CDR3 reads TGTGCTAGCAGCCTCGGGACTAGCGGGACCGGGGAGCTGTTTTTT. It translates to CASSLGTSGTGELFF.